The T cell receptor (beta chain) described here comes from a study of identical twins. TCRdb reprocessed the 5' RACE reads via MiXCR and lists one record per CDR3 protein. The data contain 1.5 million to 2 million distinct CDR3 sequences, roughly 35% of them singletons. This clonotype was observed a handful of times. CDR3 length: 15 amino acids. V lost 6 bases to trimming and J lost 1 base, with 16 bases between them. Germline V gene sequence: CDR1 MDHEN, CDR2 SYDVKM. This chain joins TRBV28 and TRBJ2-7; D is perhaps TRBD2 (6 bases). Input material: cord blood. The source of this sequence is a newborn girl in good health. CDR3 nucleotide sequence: TGTGCCAGCAGAGCCCAGTTTGGGGGGTCCTACGAGCAGTACTTC. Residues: CASRAQFGGSYEQYF.